This T cell receptor (beta chain) was sequenced for a study of naive CD8 T cells in extremely preterm neonates. Whole-study results and caveats: Preterm infants showed shorter CDR3s, fewer N additions and less trimming than older groups.

This CDR3 comprises 14 residues. V was clipped by 5 bases and J by 4 bases; unmatched bases: 4. CDR1 is SGDLS and CDR2 is YYNGEE in the germline V gene. This table comes from immunoSEQ multiplex PCR, and its TCRdb copy is limited to in-frame clones, with some not included. The sample carries roughly 5,000 clones, approximately 97% recorded once. As for this clone: The antigen remains undetermined.

Cord blood came from elective full-term cesareans at about 37-41 weeks without labor or membrane rupture. The chain links TRBV9 to TRBJ1-2, with 11 positions matching TRBD1. The sequence was obtained from a newborn in good health. Sequencing input: naive CD8+ T cells from cord blood. DNA of the CDR3: TGTGCCAGCAGGGGGACAGGGGGTTTCTATGGCTACACCTTC. Protein: CASRGTGGFYGYTF.